This T cell receptor beta chain was sequenced for a study of technical replicates of blood from a few donors (dated by TCRdb to 2016 to 2017). In regard to this clone: Its antigen has not been determined. No per-base quality is available; no much larger clone lies one base away.

Library preparation employed the immunoSEQ multiplex PCR assay. Imported from immuneACCESS, the table was reduced by TCRdb to in-frame sequences with V and J called. These copies leave out some clones; in studies compared against another copy, an unresolved V gene accounts for under half, and the cause of the remainder is not known. This sample gives some 77,000 clones in total; roughly 91% of them show up just once. Jointly, the top ten make up approximately 0.39% of the sample. The CDR3 measures 14 amino acids from cysteine to phenylalanine. Solely the CDR3 DNA is kept, with 42 bases framed from the first base. Germline trimming amounts to 7 bases on V and 0 bases on J, with 3 as the count of junction bases outside the gene matches. CDR1 WSHSY and CDR2 SAAADI were looked up in the germline V gene.

The sequence is built from TRBV10-2 and TRBJ2-1; 7 nucleotides in the junction match TRBD2. Specimen: T cells isolated from PBMCs. This clonotype originated in a human donor in good health. The DNA sequence is TGCGCCAGCAACGGACTAGACTCCTACAATGAGCAGTTCTTC. It translates as CASNGLDSYNEQFF.